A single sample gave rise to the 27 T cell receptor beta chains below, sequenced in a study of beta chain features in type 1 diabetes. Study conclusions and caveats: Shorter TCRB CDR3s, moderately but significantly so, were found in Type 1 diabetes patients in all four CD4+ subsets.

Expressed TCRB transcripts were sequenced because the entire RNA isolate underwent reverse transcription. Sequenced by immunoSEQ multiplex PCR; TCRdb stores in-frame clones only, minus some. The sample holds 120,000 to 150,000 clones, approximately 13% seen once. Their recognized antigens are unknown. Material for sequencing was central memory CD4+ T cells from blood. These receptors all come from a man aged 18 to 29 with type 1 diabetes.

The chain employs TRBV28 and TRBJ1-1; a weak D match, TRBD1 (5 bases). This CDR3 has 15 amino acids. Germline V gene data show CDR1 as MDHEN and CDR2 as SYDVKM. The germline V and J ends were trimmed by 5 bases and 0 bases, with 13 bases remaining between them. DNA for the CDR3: TGTGCCAGCAGTGAAAGACAGAATTTGAACACTGAAGCTTTCTTT. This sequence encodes CASSERQNLNTEAFF.

CDR3 sequence: CASSEDRDRGNQPQHF. The CDR3 DNA reads as TGTGCCAGCAGTGAAGACAGGGATAGGGGCAATCAGCCCCAGCATTTT. The V gene is TRBV6-1, the J gene TRBJ1-5; weak D call: TRBD1 (6 bases). The CDR3 is made up of 16 amino acids. The germline V gene encodes CDR1 MNHNS and CDR2 SASEGT. Trimming took 1 base from V and 2 from J, leaving 12 bases between them.

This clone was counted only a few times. The CDR3 loop is CASSLGTGSQPQHF. The CDR3 nucleotides are TGTGCCAGCAGTCTAGGGACAGGGAGCCAGCCCCAGCATTTT. The chain combines TRBV9 with TRBJ1-5; 9 bases match TRBD1. Germline values: CDR1 SGDLS, CDR2 YYNGEE. This CDR3 is 14 amino acids long. With V trimmed by 5 bases and J by 7 bases, 7 bases remained unmatched.

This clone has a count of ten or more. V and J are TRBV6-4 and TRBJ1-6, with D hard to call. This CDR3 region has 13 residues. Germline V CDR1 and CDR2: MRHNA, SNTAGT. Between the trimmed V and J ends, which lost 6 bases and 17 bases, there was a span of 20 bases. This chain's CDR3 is CASSPQMGSDFHF. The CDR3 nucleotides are TGTGCCAGCAGCCCCCAGATGGGGTCCGATTTCCACTTT.

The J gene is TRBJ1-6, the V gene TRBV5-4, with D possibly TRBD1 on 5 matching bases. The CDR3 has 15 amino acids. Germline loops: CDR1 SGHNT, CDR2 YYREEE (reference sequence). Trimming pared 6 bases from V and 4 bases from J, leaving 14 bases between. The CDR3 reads CASKDRDGYNSPLHF. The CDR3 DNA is TGTGCCAGCAAAGACCGGGACGGATATAATTCACCCCTCCACTTT.

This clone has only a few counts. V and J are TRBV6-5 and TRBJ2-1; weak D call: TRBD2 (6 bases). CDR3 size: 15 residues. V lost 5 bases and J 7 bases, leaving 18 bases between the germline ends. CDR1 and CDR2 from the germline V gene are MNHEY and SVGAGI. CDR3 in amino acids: CASSKPGLERNEQFF. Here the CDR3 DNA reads TGTGCCAGCAGTAAACCGGGACTGGAGAGGAATGAGCAGTTCTTC.

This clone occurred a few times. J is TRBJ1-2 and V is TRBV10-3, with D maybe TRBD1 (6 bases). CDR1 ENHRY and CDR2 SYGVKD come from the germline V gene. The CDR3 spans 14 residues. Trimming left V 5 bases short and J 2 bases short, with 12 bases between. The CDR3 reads CAISPQGTNYGYTF. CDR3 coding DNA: TGTGCCATCAGTCCACAGGGAACCAACTATGGCTACACCTTC.

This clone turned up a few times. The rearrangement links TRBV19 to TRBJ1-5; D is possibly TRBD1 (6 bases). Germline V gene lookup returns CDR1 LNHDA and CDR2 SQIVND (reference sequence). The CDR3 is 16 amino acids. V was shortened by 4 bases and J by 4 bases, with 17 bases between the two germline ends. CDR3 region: CASSTGGAAPNQPQHF. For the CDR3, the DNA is TGTGCCAGTAGTACGGGGGGGGCAGCCCCAAATCAGCCCCAGCATTTT.

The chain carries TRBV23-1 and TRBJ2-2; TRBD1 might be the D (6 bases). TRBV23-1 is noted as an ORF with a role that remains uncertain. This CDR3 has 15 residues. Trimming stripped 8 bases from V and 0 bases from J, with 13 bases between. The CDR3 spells CASRGQTTNTGELFF. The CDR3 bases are TGCGCCAGCCGTGGACAGACCACGAACACCGGGGAGCTGTTTTTT.

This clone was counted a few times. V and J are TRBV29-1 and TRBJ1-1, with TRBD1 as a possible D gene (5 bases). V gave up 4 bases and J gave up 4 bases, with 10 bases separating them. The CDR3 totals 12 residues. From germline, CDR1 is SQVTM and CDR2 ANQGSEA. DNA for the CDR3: TGCAGCGTTGCCCAGGGAGTCACTGAAGCTTTCTTT. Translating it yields CSVAQGVTEAFF.

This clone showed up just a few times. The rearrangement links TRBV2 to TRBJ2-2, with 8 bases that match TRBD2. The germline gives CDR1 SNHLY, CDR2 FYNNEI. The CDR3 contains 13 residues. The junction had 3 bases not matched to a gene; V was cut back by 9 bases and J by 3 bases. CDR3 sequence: CARSGGHTGELFF. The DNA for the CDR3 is TGTGCCAGAAGCGGGGGTCACACCGGGGAGCTGTTTTTT.

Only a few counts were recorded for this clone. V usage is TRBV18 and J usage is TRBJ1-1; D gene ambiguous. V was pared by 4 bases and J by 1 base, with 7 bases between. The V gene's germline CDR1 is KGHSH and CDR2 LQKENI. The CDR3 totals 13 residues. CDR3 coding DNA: TGTGCCAGCTCACGGGAACAGAACACTGAAGCTTTCTTT. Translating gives CASSREQNTEAFF.

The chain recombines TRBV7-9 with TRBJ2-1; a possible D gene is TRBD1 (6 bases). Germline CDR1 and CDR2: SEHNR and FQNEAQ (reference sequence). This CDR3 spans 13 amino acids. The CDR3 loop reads CQGSSDKNNEQFF. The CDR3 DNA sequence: TGTCAGGGGTCCAGTGACAAAAACAATGAGCAGTTCTTC.

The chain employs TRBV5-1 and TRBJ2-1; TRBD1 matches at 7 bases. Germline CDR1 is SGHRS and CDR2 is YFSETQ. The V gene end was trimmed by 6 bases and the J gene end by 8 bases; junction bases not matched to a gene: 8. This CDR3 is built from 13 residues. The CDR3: CASKRGQTYEQFF. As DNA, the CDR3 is TGCGCCAGCAAACGGGGACAGACCTATGAGCAGTTCTTC.

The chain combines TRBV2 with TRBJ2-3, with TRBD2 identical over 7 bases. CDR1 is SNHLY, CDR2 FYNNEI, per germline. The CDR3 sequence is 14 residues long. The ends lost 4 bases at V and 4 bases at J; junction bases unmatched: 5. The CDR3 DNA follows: TGTGCCAGCAGTGGGGACTATTTCCCAGATACGCAGTATTTT. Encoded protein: CASSGDYFPDTQYF. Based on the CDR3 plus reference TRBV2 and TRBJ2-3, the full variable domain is EPEVTQTPSHQVTQMGQEVILRCVPISNHLYFYWYRQILGQKVEFLVSFYNNEISEKSEIFDDQFSVERPDGSNFTLKIRSTKLEDSAMYFCASSGDYFPDTQYFGPGTRLTVL.

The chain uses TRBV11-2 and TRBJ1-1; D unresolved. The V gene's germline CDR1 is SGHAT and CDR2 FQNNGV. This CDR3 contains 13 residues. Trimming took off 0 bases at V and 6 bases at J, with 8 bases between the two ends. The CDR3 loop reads CASSLDGRAEAFF. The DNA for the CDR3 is TGTGCCAGCAGCTTAGACGGACGTGCTGAAGCTTTCTTT.

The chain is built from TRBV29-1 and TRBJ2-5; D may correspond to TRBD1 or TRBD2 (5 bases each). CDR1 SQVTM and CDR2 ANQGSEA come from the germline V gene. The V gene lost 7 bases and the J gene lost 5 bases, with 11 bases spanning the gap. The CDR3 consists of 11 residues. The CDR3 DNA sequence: TGCAGCGGAGGGGTCGGGGAGACCCAGTACTTC. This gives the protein CSGGVGETQYF.

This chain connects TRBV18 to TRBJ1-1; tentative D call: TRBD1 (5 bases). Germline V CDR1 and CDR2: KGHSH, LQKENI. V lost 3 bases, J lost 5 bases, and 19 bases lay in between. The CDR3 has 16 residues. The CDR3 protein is CASSPSDPPGETEAFF. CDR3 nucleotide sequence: TGTGCCAGCTCACCTTCCGACCCCCCGGGGGAGACTGAAGCTTTCTTT.

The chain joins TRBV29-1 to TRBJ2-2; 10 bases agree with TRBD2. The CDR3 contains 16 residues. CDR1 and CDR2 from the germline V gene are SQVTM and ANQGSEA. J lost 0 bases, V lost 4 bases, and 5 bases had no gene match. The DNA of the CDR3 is TGCAGCGTTGTCCGGACTAGCGGCGCGAACACCGGGGAGCTGTTTTTT. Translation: CSVVRTSGANTGELFF.

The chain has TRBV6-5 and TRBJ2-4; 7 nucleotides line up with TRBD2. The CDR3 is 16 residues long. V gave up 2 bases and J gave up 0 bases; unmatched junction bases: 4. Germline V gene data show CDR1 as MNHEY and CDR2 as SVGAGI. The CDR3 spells CASSYGGGVAKNIQYF. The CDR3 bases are TGTGCCAGCAGTTACGGCGGGGGAGTAGCCAAAAACATTCAGTACTTC.

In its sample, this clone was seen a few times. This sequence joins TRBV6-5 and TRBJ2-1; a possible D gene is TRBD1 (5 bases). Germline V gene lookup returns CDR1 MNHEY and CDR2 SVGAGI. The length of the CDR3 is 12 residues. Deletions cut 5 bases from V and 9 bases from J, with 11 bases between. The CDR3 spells CASSTRVAEQFF. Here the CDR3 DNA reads TGTGCCAGCAGTACCAGGGTTGCTGAGCAGTTCTTC.

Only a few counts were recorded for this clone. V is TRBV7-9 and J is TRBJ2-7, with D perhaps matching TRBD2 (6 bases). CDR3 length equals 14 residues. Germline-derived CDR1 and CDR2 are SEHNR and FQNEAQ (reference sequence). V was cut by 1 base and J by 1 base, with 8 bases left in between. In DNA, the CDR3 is TGTGCCAGCAGCTTAGTGGCGGGGTCCTACGAGCAGTACTTC. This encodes CASSLVAGSYEQYF.

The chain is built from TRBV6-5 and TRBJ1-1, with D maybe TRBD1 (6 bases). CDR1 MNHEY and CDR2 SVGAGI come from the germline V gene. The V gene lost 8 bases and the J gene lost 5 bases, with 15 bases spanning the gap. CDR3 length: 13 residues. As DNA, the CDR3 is TGTGCCAGCGCAACACAGGGTCGGACTGAAGCTTTCTTT. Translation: CASATQGRTEAFF.

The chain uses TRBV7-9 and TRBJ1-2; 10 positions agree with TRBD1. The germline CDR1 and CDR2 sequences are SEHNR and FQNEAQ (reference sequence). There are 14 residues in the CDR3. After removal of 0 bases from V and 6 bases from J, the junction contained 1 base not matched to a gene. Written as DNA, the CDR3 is TGTGCCAGCAGCTTAGCCGGGACAGGGGATGGCTACACCTTC. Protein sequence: CASSLAGTGDGYTF.

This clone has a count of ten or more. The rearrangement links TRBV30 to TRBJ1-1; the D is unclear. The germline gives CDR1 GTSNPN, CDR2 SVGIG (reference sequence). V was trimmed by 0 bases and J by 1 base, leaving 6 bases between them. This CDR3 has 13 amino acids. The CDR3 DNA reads TGTGCCTGGAGTGTCCAGCAGAACACTGAAGCTTTCTTT. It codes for CAWSVQQNTEAFF.

CDR3 coding DNA: TGCGCCAGCAGCCGCCAAAGCGCAGATACGCAGTATTTT. This translates into CASSRQSADTQYF. The chain employs TRBV5-1 and TRBJ2-3; D gene ambiguous. The CDR3 length is 13 residues. Germline V CDR1 and CDR2: SGHRS, YFSETQ. The ends were cut back, 4 bases at V and 4 bases at J, with 10 bases in the middle.

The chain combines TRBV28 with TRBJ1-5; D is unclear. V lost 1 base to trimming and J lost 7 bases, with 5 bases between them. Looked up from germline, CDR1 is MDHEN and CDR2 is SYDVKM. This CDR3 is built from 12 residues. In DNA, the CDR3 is TGTGCCAGCAGTTTATATGGGCAGCCCCAGCATTTT. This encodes CASSLYGQPQHF.